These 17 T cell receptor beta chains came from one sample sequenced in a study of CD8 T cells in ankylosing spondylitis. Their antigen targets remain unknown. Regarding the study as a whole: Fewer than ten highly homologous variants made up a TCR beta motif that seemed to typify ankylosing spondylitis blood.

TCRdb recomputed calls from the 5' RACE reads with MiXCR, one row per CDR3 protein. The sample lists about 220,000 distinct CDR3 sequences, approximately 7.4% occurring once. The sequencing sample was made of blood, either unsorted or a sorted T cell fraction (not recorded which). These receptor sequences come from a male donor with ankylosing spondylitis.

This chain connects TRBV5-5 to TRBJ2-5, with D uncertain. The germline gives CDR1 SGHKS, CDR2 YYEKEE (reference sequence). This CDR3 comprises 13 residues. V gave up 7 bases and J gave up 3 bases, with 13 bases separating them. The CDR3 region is CASGLGYEETQYF. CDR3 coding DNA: TGTGCCAGCGGCCTCGGGTATGAAGAGACCCAGTACTTC.

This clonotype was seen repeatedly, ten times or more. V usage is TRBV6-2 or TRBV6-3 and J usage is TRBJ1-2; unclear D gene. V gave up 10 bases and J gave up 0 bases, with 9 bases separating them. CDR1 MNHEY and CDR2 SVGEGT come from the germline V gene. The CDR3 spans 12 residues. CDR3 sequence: CATTFANYGYTF. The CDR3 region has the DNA TGTGCCACCACCTTCGCTAACTATGGCTACACCTTC.

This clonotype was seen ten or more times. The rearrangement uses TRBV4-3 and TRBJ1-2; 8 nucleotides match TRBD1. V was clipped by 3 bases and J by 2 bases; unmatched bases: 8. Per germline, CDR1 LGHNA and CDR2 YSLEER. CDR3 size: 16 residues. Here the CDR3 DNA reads TGCGCCAGCAGCCAGGACAGGGTAAACCAAAACTATGGCTACACCTTC. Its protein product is CASSQDRVNQNYGYTF.

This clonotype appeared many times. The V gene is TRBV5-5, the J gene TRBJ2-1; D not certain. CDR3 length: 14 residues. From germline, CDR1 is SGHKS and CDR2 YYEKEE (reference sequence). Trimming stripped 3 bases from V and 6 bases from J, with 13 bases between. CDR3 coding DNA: TGTGCCAGCAGCTCCCACGGGCGAATCAATGAGCAGTTCTTC. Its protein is CASSSHGRINEQFF.

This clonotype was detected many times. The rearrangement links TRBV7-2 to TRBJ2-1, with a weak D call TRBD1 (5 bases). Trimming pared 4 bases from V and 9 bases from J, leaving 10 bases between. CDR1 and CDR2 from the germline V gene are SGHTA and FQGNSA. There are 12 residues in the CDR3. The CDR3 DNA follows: TGTGCCAGCAGCTCCAGGGCCAGTGAGCAGTTCTTC. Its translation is CASSSRASEQFF.

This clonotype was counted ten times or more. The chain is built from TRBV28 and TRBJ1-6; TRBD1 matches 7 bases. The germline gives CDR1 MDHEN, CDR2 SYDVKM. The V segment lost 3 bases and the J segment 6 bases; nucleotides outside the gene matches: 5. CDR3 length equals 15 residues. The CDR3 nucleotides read TGTGCCAGCAGTTTGGGTGACAGGGTTAATTCACCCCTCCACTTT. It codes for CASSLGDRVNSPLHF.

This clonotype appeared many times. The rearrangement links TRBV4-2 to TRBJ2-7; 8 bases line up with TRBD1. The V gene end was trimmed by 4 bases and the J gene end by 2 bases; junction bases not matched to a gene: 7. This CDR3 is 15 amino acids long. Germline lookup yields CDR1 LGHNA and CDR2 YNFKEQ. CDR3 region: CASSLGGQGAYEQYF. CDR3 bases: TGTGCCAGCAGCCTAGGAGGACAGGGAGCCTACGAGCAGTACTTC.

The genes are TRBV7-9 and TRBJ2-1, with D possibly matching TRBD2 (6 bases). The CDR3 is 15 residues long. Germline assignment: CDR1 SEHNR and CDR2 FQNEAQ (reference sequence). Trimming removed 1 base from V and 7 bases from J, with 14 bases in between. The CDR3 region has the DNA TGTGCCAGCAGCTTAGGTGGGACTCCTCGAAATGAGCAGTTCTTC. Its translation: CASSLGGTPRNEQFF.

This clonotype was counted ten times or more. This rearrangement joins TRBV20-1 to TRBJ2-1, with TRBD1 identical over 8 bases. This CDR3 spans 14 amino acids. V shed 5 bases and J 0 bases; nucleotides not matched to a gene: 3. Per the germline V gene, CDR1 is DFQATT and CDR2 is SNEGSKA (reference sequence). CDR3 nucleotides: TGCAGTGCTGTCGACAGGGGCTCCTACAATGAGCAGTTCTTC. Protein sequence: CSAVDRGSYNEQFF.

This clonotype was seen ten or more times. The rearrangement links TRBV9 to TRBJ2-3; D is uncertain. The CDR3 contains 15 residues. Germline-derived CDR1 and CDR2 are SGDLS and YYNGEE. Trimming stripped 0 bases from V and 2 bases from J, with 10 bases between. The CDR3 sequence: CASSVDWRYTDTQYF. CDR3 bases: TGTGCCAGCAGCGTAGACTGGCGGTACACAGATACGCAGTATTTT.

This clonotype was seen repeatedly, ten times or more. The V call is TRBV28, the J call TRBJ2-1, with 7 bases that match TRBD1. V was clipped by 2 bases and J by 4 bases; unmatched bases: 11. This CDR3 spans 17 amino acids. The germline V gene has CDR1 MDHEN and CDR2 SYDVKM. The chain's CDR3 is CASSLPPGQTVYNEQFF. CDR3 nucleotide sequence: TGTGCCAGCAGTTTACCCCCGGGACAGACGGTATACAATGAGCAGTTCTTC.

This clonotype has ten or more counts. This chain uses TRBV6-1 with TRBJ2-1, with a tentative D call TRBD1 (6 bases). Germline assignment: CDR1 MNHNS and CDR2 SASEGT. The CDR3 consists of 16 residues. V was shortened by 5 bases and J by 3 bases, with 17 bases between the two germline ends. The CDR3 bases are TGTGCCAGCAGTCCTAGTACCGGGACACTCTACAATGAGCAGTTCTTC. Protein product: CASSPSTGTLYNEQFF.

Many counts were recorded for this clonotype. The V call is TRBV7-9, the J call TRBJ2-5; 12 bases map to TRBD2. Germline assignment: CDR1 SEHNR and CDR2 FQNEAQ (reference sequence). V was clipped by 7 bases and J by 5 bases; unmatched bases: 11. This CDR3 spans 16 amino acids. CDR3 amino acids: CASTRTSGESGETQYF. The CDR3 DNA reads TGTGCCAGCACCAGGACTAGCGGGGAGTCCGGGGAGACCCAGTACTTC.

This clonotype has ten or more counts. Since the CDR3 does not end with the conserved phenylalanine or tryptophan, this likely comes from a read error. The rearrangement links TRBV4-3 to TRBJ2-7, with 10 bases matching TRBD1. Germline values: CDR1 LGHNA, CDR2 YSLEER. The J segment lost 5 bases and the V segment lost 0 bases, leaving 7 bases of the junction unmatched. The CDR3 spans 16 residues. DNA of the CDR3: TGCGCCAGCAGCCAAGACTTCCGGGACAGGGGCCACGAGCAGTACTAC. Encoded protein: CASSQDFRDRGHEQYY.

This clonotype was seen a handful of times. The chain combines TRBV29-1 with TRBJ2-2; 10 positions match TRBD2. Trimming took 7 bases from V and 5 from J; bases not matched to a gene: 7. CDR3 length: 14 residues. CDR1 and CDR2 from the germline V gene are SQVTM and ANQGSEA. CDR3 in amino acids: CSGRLAGETGELFF. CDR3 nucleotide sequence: TGCAGCGGGAGACTAGCGGGTGAGACCGGGGAGCTGTTTTTT.

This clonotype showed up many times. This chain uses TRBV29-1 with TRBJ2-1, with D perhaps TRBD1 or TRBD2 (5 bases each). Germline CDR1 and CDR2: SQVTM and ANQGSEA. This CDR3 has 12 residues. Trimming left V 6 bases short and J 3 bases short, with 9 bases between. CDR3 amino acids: CSVLDSYNEQFF. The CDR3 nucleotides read TGCAGCGTACTAGACAGCTACAATGAGCAGTTCTTC.

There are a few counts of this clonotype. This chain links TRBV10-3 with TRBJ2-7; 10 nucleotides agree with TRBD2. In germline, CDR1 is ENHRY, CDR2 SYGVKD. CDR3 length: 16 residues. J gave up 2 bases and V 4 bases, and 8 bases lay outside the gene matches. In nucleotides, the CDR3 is TGTGCCATCAGTGGAAAGACTAGCGGGTCCCCCTACGAGCAGTACTTC. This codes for CAISGKTSGSPYEQYF.